This passage covers 13 T cell receptor beta chains from one sample sequenced in a study of cytomegalovirus exposure and HLA in healthy donors. The PCR ran on 60 Vbeta and 13 Jbeta primers. Sequencing was performed with immunoSEQ multiplex PCR; in TCRdb, only in-frame clones are kept and a portion is missing. This sample's table has 45,000 to 70,000 clones. Sequenced material: PBMCs. These receptors originate from a woman aged 25 to 39 in good health and CMV-seropositive.

The gene calls are TRBV5-4 and TRBJ2-1; TRBD1 aligns across 7 bases. Germline V gene lookup returns CDR1 SGHNT and CDR2 YYREEE (reference sequence). The CDR3 has 15 amino acids. The J segment lost 6 bases and the V segment lost 1 base, leaving 7 bases of the junction unmatched. The CDR3 sequence is CASSLPGTASNEQFF. For the CDR3, the DNA is TGTGCCAGCAGCTTGCCCGGGACAGCTTCCAATGAGCAGTTCTTC.

This chain links TRBV2 with TRBJ2-7; D unclear. The CDR3 sequence is 11 residues long. Germline assignment: CDR1 SNHLY and CDR2 FYNNEI. V dropped 4 bases and J dropped 2 bases, with 3 bases sitting between them. CDR3 region: CASSVAYEQYF. The CDR3 DNA follows: TGTGCCAGCAGTGTAGCCTACGAGCAGTACTTC.

CDR3 amino acids: CASSVVWNTEAFF. The CDR3 DNA follows: TGTGCCAGCAGCGTAGTCTGGAACACTGAAGCTTTCTTT. V usage is TRBV9 and J usage is TRBJ1-1, with D hard to call. The CDR3 has 13 amino acids. V was trimmed by 0 bases and J by 1 base, leaving 4 bases between them. From germline, CDR1 is SGDLS and CDR2 YYNGEE.

The chain combines TRBV4-2 with TRBJ2-7, with D perhaps matching TRBD2 (7 bases). Trimming removed 1 base from V and 6 bases from J, with 16 bases in between. Looked up from germline, CDR1 is LGHNA and CDR2 is YNFKEQ. CDR3 length: 15 amino acids. The CDR3 spells CASSQGGGGLGEQYF. The CDR3 DNA follows: TGTGCCAGCAGCCAAGGCGGGGGCGGGTTGGGCGAGCAGTACTTC.

This sequence joins TRBV29-1 and TRBJ2-7, with 9 bases that match TRBD2. The CDR3 spans 16 residues. After removal of 0 bases from V and 2 bases from J, the junction contained 8 bases not matched to a gene. CDR1 is SQVTM and CDR2 is ANQGSEA in the germline V gene. DNA of the CDR3: TGCAGCGTTGAAGACGATAGCGGGAGTCCACCCTACGAGCAGTACTTC. This codes for CSVEDDSGSPPYEQYF.

This chain uses TRBV6-5 with TRBJ2-5; TRBD2 is a possible D gene (5 bases). With 2 bases removed from V and 4 bases from J, the gap between germline ends came to 17 bases. Germline V CDR1 and CDR2: MNHEY, SVGAGI. The CDR3 consists of 16 residues. The DNA for the CDR3 is TGTGCCAGCAGTTACGGCTTACTAGGAGTAGGAGAGACCCAGTACTTC. It encodes CASSYGLLGVGETQYF.

J is TRBJ2-3 and V is TRBV7-6; 7 bases are a match to TRBD2. The CDR3 has 15 amino acids. Looked up from germline, CDR1 is SGHVS and CDR2 is FNYEAQ. Trimming cost V 0 bases and J 3 bases; bases outside gene matches: 3. CDR3 in amino acids: CASSLAGAGTDTQYF. CDR3 nucleotide sequence: TGTGCCAGCAGCTTAGCGGGAGCGGGGACAGATACGCAGTATTTT.

The rearrangement links TRBV27 to TRBJ1-1; 7 bases line up with TRBD1. Germline V gene data show CDR1 as MNHEY and CDR2 as SMNVEV (reference sequence). The J segment lost 7 bases and the V segment lost 7 bases, leaving 12 bases of the junction unmatched. The CDR3 length is 14 residues. CDR3 protein: CASKFDRDALEAFF. DNA of the CDR3: TGTGCCAGCAAATTCGACAGGGATGCTCTTGAAGCTTTCTTT.

CDR3: CASSSRQGRAEAFF. DNA of the CDR3: TGTGCCAGCAGCAGCCGACAGGGTAGGGCTGAAGCTTTCTTT. The rearrangement uses TRBV7-6 and TRBJ1-1; 7 positions match TRBD1. The germline gives CDR1 SGHVS, CDR2 FNYEAQ. V shed 5 bases and J 6 bases; nucleotides not matched to a gene: 9. This CDR3 spans 14 amino acids. The complete variable domain, with remaining parts taken from reference TRBV7-6 and TRBJ1-1, reads GAGVSQSPRYKVTKRGQDVALRCDPISGHVSLYWYRQALGQGPEFLTYFNYEAQQDKSGLPNDRFSAERPEGSISTLTIQRTEQRDSAMYRCASSSRQGRAEAFFGQGTRLTVV.

The chain recombines TRBV6-1 with TRBJ2-7; TRBD1 agrees at 9 bases. CDR3 length equals 14 residues. The germline V gene has CDR1 MNHNS and CDR2 SASEGT. The V and J ends lost 5 bases and 6 bases, in that order; junction bases with no gene match: 8. The CDR3 region is CASSPKTGGAEQYF. CDR3 sequence (DNA): TGTGCCAGCAGTCCAAAAACAGGGGGCGCCGAGCAGTACTTC.

The chain joins TRBV4-2 to TRBJ2-7; 11 bases map to TRBD1. The junction had 1 base not matched to a gene; V was cut back by 1 base and J by 2 bases. CDR1 is LGHNA, CDR2 YNFKEQ, per germline. This CDR3 spans 15 amino acids. The CDR3 sequence is CASSQGTGGAYEQYF. The CDR3 DNA follows: TGTGCCAGCAGCCAAGGGACAGGGGGCGCCTACGAGCAGTACTTC.

The V gene is TRBV5-4, the J gene TRBJ1-2; 8 nucleotides agree with TRBD1. CDR3 length: 13 amino acids. CDR1 and CDR2 from the germline V gene are SGHNT and YYREEE (reference sequence). The V and J ends lost 3 bases and 6 bases, in that order; junction bases with no gene match: 4. CDR3 DNA: TGTGCCAGCAGCTCAGGGGGCGGCCATGGCTACACCTTC. Amino acids: CASSSGGGHGYTF.

The rearrangement joins TRBV6-5 to TRBJ2-3, with 7 bases lining up with TRBD1. Germline lookup yields CDR1 MNHEY and CDR2 SVGAGI. J lost 0 bases, V lost 2 bases, and 5 bases had no gene match. This CDR3 region has 16 residues. Here the CDR3 DNA reads TGTGCCAGCAGTTACGGGACAGTCATCAGCACAGATACGCAGTATTTT. Its protein is CASSYGTVISTDTQYF.